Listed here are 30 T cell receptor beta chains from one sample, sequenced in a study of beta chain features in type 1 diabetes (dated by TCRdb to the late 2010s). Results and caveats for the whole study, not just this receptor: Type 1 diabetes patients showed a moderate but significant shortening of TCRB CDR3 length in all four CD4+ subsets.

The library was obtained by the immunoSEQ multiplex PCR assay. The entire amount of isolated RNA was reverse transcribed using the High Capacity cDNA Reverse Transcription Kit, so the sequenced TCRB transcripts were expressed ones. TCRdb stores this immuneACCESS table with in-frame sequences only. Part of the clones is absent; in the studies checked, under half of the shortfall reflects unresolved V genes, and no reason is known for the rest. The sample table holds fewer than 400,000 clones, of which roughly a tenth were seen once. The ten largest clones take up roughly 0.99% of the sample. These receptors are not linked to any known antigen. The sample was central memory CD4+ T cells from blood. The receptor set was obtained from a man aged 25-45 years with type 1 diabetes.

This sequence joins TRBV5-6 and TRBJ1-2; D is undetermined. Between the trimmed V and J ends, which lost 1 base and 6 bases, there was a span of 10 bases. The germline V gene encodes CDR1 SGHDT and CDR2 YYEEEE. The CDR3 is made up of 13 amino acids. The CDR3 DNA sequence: TGTGCCAGCAGCTTGAATGGGTGGGATGGCTACACCTTC. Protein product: CASSLNGWDGYTF.

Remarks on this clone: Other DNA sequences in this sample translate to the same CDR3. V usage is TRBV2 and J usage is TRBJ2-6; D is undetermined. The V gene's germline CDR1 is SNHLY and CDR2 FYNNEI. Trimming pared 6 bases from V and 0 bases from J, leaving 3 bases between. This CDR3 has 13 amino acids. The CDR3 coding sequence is TGTGCCAGCAGGGGCTCTGGGGCCAACGTCCTGACTTTC. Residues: CASRGSGANVLTF.

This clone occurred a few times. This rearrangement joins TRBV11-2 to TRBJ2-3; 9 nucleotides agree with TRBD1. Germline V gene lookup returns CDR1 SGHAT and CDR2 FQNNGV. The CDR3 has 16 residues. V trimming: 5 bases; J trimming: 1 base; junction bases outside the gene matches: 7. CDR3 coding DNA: TGTGCCAGCAGCGCTCGACAGGGGGAAGGCACAGATACGCAGTATTTT. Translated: CASSARQGEGTDTQYF.

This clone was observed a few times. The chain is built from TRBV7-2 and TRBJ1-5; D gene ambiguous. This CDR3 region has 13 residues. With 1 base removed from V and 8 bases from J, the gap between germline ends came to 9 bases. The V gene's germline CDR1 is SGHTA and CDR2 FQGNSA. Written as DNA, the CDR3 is TGTGCCAGCAGCTTAGTTAGGAGCGAGCCCCAGCATTTT. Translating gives CASSLVRSEPQHF.

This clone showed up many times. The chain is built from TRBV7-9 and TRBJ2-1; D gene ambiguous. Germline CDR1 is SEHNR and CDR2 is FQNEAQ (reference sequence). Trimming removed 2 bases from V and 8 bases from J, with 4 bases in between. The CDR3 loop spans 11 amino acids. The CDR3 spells CASSLIDEQFF. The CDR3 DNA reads TGTGCCAGCAGCTTAATCGATGAGCAGTTCTTC.

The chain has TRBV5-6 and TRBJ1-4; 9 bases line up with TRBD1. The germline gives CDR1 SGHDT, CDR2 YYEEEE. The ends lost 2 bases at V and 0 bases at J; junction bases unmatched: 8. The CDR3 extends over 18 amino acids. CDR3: CASSLIGQGHTTNEKLFF. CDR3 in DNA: TGTGCCAGCAGCTTAATTGGACAGGGGCATACAACTAATGAAAAACTGTTTTTT.

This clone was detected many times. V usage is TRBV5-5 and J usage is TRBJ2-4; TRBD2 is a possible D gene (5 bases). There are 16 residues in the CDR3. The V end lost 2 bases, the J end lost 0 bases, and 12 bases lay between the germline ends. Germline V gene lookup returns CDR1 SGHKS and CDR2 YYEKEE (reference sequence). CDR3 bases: TGTGCCAGCAGCTTTGTTCCGGGGTTAGCCAAAAACATTCAGTACTTC. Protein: CASSFVPGLAKNIQYF.

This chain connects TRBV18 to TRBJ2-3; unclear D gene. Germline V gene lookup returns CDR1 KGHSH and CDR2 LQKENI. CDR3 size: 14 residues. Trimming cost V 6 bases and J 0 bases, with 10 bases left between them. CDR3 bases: TGTGCCAGCTCCCGCTTTACTAGCACAGATACGCAGTATTTT. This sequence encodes CASSRFTSTDTQYF.

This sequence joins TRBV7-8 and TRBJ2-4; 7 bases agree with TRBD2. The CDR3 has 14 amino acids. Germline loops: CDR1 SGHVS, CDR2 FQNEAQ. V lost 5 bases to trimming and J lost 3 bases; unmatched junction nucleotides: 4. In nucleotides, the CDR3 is TGTGCCAGCAGCCACTGGGGGGGCAAAAACATTCAGTACTTC. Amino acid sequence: CASSHWGGKNIQYF.

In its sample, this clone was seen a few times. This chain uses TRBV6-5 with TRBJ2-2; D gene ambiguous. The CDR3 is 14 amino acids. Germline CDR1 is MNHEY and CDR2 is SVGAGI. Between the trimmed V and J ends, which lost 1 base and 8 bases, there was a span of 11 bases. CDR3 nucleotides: TGTGCCAGCAGTTACTTCCTCGTTGGAGGGGAGCTGTTTTTT. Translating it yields CASSYFLVGGELFF.

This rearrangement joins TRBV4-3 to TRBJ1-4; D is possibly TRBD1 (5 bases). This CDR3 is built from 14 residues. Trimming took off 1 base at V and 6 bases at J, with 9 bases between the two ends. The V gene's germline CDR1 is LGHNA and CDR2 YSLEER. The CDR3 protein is CASSQGGRDEKLFF. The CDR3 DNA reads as TGCGCCAGCAGCCAAGGGGGACGGGATGAAAAACTGTTTTTT.

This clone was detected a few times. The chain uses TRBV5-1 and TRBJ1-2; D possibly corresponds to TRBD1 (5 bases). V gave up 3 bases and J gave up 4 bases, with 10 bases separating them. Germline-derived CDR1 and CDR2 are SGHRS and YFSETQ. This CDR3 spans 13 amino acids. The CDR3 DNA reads TGCGCCAGCAGCTCCCACGGGGCCTATGGCTACACCTTC. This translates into CASSSHGAYGYTF.

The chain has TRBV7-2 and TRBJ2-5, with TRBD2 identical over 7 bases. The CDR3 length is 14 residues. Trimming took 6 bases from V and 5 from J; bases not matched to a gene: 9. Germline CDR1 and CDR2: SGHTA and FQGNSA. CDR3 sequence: CASSHISGAETQYF. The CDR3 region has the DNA TGTGCCAGCAGTCACATCAGCGGGGCGGAGACCCAGTACTTC.

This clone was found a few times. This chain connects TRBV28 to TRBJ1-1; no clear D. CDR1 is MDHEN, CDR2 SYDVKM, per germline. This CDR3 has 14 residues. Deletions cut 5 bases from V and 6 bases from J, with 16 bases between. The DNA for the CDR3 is TGTGCCAGCAGTCCGAGTAAAATGAGTGCTGAAGCTTTCTTT. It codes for CASSPSKMSAEAFF. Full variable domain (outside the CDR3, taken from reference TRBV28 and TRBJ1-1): DVKVTQSSRYLVKRTGEKVFLECVQDMDHENMFWYRQDPGLGLRLIYFSYDVKMKEKGDIPEGYSVSREKKERFSLILESASTNQTSMYLCASSPSKMSAEAFFGQGTRLTVV.

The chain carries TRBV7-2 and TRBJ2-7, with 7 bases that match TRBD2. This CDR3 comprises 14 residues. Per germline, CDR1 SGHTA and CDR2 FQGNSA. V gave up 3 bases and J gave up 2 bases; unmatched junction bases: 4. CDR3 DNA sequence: TGTGCCAGCAGCTTTGGGACTACTACCTACGAGCAGTACTTC. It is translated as CASSFGTTTYEQYF. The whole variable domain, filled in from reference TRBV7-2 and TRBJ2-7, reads GAGVSQSPSNKVTEKGKDVELRCDPISGHTALYWYRQSLGQGLEFLIYFQGNSAPDKSGLPSDRFSAERTGGSVSTLTIQRTQQEDSAVYLCASSFGTTTYEQYFGPGTRLTVT.

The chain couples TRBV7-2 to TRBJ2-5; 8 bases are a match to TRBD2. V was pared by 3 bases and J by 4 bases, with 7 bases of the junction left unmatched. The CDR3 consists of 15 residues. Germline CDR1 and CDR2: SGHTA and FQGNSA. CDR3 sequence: CASSLDRGGRETQYF. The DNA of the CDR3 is TGTGCCAGCAGCTTGGATCGGGGGGGGAGAGAGACCCAGTACTTC.

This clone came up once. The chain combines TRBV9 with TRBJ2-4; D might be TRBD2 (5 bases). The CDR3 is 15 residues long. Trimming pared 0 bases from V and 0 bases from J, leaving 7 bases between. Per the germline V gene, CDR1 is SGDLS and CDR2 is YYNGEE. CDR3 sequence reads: CASSVDGLAKNIQYF. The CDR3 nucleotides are TGTGCCAGCAGCGTAGACGGACTAGCCAAAAACATTCAGTACTTC.

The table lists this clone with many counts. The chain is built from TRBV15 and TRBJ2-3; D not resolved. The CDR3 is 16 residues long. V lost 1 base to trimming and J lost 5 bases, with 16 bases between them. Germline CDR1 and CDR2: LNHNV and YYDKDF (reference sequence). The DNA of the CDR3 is TGTGCCACCAGCAGAGGGATCGGTGGATTGGGAGATACGCAGTATTTT. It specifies CATSRGIGGLGDTQYF.

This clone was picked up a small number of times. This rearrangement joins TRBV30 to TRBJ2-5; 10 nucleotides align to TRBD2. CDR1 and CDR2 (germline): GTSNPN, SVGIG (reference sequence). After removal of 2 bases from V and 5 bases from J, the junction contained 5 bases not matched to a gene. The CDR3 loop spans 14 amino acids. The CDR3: CAWSRQRGGETQYF. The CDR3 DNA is TGTGCCTGGAGTAGGCAGCGGGGGGGCGAGACCCAGTACTTC.

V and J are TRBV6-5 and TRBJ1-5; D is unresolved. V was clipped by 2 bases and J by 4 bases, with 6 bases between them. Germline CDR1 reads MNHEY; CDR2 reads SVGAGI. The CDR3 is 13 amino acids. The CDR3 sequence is CASSYRNNQPQHF. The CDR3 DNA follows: TGTGCCAGCAGTTACCGTAATAATCAGCCCCAGCATTTT.

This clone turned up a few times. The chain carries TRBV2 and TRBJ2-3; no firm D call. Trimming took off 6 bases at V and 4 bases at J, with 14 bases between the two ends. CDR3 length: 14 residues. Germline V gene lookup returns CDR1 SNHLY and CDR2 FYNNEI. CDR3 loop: CASSEMRSPDTQYF. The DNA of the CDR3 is TGTGCCAGCAGCGAGATGCGGAGTCCAGATACGCAGTATTTT.

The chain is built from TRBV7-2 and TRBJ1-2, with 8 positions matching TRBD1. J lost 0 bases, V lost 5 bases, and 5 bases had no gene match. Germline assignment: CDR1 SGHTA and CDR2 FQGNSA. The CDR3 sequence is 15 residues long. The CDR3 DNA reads TGTGCCAGCAGCCCATACAGGGGGGCTAACTATGGCTACACCTTC. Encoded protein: CASSPYRGANYGYTF.

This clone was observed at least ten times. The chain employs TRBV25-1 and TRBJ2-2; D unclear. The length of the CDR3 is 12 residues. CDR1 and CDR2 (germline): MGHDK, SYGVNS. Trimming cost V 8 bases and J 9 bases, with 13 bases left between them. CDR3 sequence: CASSETGWELFF. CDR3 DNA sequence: TGTGCCAGCTCGGAGACCGGGTGGGAGCTGTTTTTT.

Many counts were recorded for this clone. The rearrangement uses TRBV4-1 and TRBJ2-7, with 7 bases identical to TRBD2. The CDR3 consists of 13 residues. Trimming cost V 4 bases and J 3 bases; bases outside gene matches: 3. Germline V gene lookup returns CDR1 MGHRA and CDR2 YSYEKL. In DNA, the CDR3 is TGCGCCAGCAGCCTTCAGCGGGACTACGAGCAGTACTTC. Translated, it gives CASSLQRDYEQYF.

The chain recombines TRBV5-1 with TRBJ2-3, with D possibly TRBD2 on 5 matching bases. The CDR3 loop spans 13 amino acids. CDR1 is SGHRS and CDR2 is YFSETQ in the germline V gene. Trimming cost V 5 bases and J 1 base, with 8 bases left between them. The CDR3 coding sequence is TGCGCCAGCAGTCACGGGGGCACAGATACGCAGTATTTT. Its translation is CASSHGGTDTQYF. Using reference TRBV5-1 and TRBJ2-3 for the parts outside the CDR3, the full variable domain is KAGVTQTPRYLIKTRGQQVTLSCSPISGHRSVSWYQQTPGQGLQFLFEYFSETQRNKGNFPGRFSGRQFSNSRSEMNVSTLELGDSALYLCASSHGGTDTQYFGPGTRLTVL.

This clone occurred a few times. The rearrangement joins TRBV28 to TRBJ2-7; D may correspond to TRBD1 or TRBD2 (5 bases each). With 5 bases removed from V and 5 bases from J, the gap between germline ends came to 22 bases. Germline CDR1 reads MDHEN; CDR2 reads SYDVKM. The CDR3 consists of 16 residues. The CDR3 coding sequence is TGTGCCAGCAGTCCTTCCCGGGACGCCCAAAGGCACGAGCAGTACTTC. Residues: CASSPSRDAQRHEQYF.

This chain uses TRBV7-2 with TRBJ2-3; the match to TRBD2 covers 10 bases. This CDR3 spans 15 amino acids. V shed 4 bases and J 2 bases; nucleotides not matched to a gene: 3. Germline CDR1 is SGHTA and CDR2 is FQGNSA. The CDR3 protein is CASSSGLADTDTQYF. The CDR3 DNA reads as TGTGCCAGCAGCTCCGGACTAGCGGACACAGATACGCAGTATTTT.

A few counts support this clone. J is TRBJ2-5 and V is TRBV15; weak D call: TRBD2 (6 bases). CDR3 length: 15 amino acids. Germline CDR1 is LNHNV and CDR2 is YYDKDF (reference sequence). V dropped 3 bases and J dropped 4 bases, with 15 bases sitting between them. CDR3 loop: CATSSGGINRETQYF. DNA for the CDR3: TGTGCCACCAGCAGTGGGGGGATTAATCGAGAGACCCAGTACTTC.

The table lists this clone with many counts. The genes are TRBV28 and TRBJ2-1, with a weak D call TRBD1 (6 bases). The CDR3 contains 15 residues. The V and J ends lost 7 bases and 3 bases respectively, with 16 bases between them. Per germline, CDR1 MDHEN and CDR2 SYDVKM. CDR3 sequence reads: CASTQDSSHYNEQFF. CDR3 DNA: TGTGCCAGCACCCAGGACAGCTCCCACTACAATGAGCAGTTCTTC.

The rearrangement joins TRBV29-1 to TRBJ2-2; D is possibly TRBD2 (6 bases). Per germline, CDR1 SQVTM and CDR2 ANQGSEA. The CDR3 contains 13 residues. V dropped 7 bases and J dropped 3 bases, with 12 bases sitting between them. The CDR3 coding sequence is TGCAGCGCCCGCGGGGTGTACACCGGGGAGCTGTTTTTT. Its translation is CSARGVYTGELFF.